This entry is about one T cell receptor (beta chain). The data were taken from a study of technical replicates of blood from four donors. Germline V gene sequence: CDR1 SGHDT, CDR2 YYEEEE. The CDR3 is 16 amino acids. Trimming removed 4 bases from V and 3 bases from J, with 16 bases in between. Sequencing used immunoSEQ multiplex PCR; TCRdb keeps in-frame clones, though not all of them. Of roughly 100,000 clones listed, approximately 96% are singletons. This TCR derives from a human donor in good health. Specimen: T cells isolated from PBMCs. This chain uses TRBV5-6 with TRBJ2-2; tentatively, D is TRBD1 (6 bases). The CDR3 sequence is CASSPLAGADTGELFF. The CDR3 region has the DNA TGTGCCAGCAGCCCTCTTGCAGGGGCGGACACCGGGGAGCTGTTTTTT. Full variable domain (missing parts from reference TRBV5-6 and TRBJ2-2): DAGVTQSPTHLIKTRGQQVTLRCSPKSGHDTVSWYQQALGQGPQFIFQYYEEEERQRGNFPDRFSGHQFPNYSSELNVNALLLGDSALYLCASSPLAGADTGELFFGEGSRLTVL.